This T cell receptor (beta chain) was recorded in a study of OX40 agonist ivuxolimab in advanced cancers. In the study overall: From roughly 20 to 90 years was the age range, with a mean of around 56 years, and about 83% were male.

In this sample, this clone turned up once. Its target is not known. Measured with immunoSEQ multiplex PCR; TCRdb has only the in-frame clones, and not every one. The data hold roughly 40,000 clones, with 80% to 90% observed a single time. Study-level results: Antigens targeted by the expanded peripheral T cells were not determined. At 0.1 to 3.0 mg/kg and by week 6, clonal expansion occurred in CD4+ and CD8+ blood T cells. Partial responders treated at 0.1-3.0 mg/kg exhibited clonal expansion among the lowest measured.

The germline V gene has CDR1 SGHNT and CDR2 YYREEE (reference sequence). This CDR3 has 13 amino acids. V lost 4 bases and J lost 7; bases outside the gene matches: 4. The V and J genes are TRBV5-4 and TRBJ2-1; 8 nucleotides line up with TRBD1. The starting material was CD4+ or CD8+ T cells sorted from blood, obtained in a trial of the OX40 agonist ivuxolimab. The clonotype originates from an adult with an advanced solid tumor such as melanoma, head and neck, liver or kidney cancer. The CDR3 spells CASSRTGGNEQFF. The CDR3 nucleotides are TGTGCCAGCAGCCGAACAGGGGGAAATGAGCAGTTCTTC. Full variable domain (remainder filled in from reference TRBV5-4 and TRBJ2-1): ETGVTQSPTHLIKTRGQQVTLRCSSQSGHNTVSWYQQALGQGPQFIFQYYREEENGRGNFPPRFSGLQFPNYSSELNVNALELDDSALYLCASSRTGGNEQFFGPGTRLTVL.